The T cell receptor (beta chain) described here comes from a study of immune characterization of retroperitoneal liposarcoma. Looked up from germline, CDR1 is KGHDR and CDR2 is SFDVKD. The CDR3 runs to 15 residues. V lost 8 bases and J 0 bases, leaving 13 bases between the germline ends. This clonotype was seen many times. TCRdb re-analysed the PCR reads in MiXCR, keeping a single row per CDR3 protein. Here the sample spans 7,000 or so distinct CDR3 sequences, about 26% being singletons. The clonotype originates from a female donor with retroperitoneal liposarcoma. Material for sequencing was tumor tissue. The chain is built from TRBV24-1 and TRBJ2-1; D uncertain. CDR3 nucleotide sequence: TGTGCCACCACCCTATATTTCTCCTCCTACAATGAGCAGTTCTTC. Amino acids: CATTLYFSSYNEQFF.